This entry is about one T cell receptor (beta chain). This specimen belongs to a study of technical replicates of blood from a handful of donors. TCRdb's copy holds only in-frame clones and misses some; the assay was immunoSEQ multiplex PCR. The sample lists 60,000 to 65,000 clones, around 88% occurring once. The receptor was isolated from a human donor in good health. Some clones in this sample may be carry-over from other donors' samples. Sequenced material: PBMCs.

In DNA, the CDR3 is TGTGCCAGCAGCACCTCCCCGGCAGGGAGGGACGAGCAGTACTTC. Its protein product is CASSTSPAGRDEQYF. The chain links TRBV9 to TRBJ2-7; 7 nucleotides agree with TRBD2. Germline V CDR1 and CDR2: SGDLS, YYNGEE. The CDR3 extends over 15 amino acids. V lost 4 bases to trimming and J lost 5 bases; unmatched junction nucleotides: 12.